One and the same sample provided the 20 T cell receptor beta chains below, sequenced in a study of preoperative IRX-2 immunotherapy in early breast cancer. TCRdb keeps only in-frame clones here, not all; method: immunoSEQ multiplex PCR. This sample has about 62,000 clones, with 94% found just once. Treatment meaning: preoperative locoregional IRX-2 cytokine immunotherapy. The specimen was taken from a patient treated with IRX-2 immunotherapy. The receptors come from a human donor with breast cancer.

The chain is built from TRBV27 and TRBJ1-2; 8 positions agree with TRBD1. This CDR3 has 15 residues. The germline V gene has CDR1 MNHEY and CDR2 SMNVEV (reference sequence). Losses at the gene ends were 6 bases for V and 2 bases for J; bases not matched to a gene: 8. Here the CDR3 reads CASSPGTGMNYGYTF. The CDR3 coding sequence is TGTGCCAGCAGCCCGGGGACAGGAATGAACTATGGCTACACCTTC.

V usage is TRBV11-1 and J usage is TRBJ1-6; D possibly corresponds to TRBD1 (5 bases). V dropped 4 bases and J dropped 8 bases, with 12 bases sitting between them. Germline V gives CDR1 SGHAT, CDR2 FQDESV (reference sequence). The CDR3 runs to 14 residues. The CDR3 loop is CASSSGPRDSPLHF. CDR3 sequence (DNA): TGTGCCAGCAGCTCAGGGCCGAGGGATTCACCCCTCCACTTT.

This clone appeared once. This chain connects TRBV7-3 to TRBJ2-1; 9 bases align to TRBD1. Germline V gene sequence: CDR1 SGHTA, CDR2 FQGTGA. The CDR3 is 15 amino acids. V was pared by 3 bases and J by 8 bases, with 8 bases of the junction left unmatched. Here the CDR3 DNA reads TGTGCCAGCAGCTTGGGACAGGGTTTAGACCATGAGCAGTTCTTC. Translation: CASSLGQGLDHEQFF.

In this sample, this clone turned up once. V usage is TRBV11-3 and J usage is TRBJ2-1; D perhaps matches TRBD2 (7 bases). The CDR3 loop spans 15 amino acids. V gave up 2 bases and J gave up 8 bases, with 16 bases separating them. CDR1 and CDR2 (germline): SGHNT, YENEEA. Here the CDR3 DNA reads TGTGCCAGCAGCTTATCGGGGGGCCGGGCACATGAGCAGTTCTTC. It specifies CASSLSGGRAHEQFF.

The J gene is TRBJ1-2, the V gene TRBV9, with TRBD1 as a possible D gene (5 bases). The germline V and J ends were trimmed by 0 bases and 7 bases, with 10 bases remaining between them. The CDR3 loop spans 13 amino acids. CDR1 is SGDLS and CDR2 is YYNGEE in the germline V gene. Here the CDR3 DNA reads TGTGCCAGCAGCGTAGGGCAGGGTGGTGGCTACACCTTC. It encodes CASSVGQGGGYTF.

This rearrangement joins TRBV5-1 to TRBJ2-5; tentative D call: TRBD2 (6 bases). The CDR3 extends over 13 amino acids. Trimming shortened V by 4 bases and J by 7 bases, and 14 bases separated the two germline ends. CDR1 is SGHRS and CDR2 is YFSETQ in the germline V gene. The DNA for the CDR3 is TGCGCCAGCAGCAGGGCCCCGCGGGGGACCCAGTACTTC. This translates into CASSRAPRGTQYF.

The chain employs TRBV28 and TRBJ1-6; 10 nucleotides align to TRBD1. Looked up from germline, CDR1 is MDHEN and CDR2 is SYDVKM. This CDR3 has 15 residues. The junction had 4 bases not matched to a gene; V was cut back by 4 bases and J by 7 bases. The CDR3 is CASSSPGQGNSPLHF. CDR3 sequence (DNA): TGTGCCAGCAGTTCGCCGGGACAGGGGAATTCACCCCTCCACTTT.

V and J are TRBV30 and TRBJ2-3, with 7 positions matching TRBD1. Germline CDR1 GTSNPN, CDR2 SVGIG (reference sequence). J gave up 5 bases and V 2 bases, and 4 bases lay outside the gene matches. This CDR3 region has 13 residues. CDR3 region: CAWSRQGVDTQYF. For the CDR3, the DNA is TGTGCCTGGAGTAGGCAGGGGGTAGATACGCAGTATTTT.

This clone was recorded a few times. The rearrangement links TRBV30 to TRBJ1-1, with a tentative D call TRBD1 (5 bases). The CDR3 totals 13 residues. Germline-derived CDR1 and CDR2 are GTSNPN and SVGIG (reference sequence). The CDR3, as DNA: TGTGCTCGGGGGGTGACGGGTGGGACTGAAGCTTTCTTT. It specifies CARGVTGGTEAFF.

The J gene is TRBJ2-3, the V gene TRBV2; no firm D call. V was cut by 3 bases and J by 2 bases, with 6 bases left in between. Germline V CDR1 and CDR2: SNHLY, FYNNEI. The CDR3 loop spans 13 amino acids. Here the CDR3 DNA reads TGTGCCAGCAGTGAGGGTGTCACAGATACGCAGTATTTT. Translating it yields CASSEGVTDTQYF.

The genes are TRBV5-4 and TRBJ2-5; D may be TRBD2 (6 bases). V shed 4 bases and J shed 5 bases, with 12 bases lying between them. This CDR3 contains 13 residues. Looked up from germline, CDR1 is SGHNT and CDR2 is YYREEE (reference sequence). This chain's CDR3 is CASSRDSVETQYF. Here the CDR3 DNA reads TGTGCCAGCAGCCGGGACTCCGTGGAGACCCAGTACTTC. Supplemented by reference TRBV5-4 and TRBJ2-5, the full variable domain reads ETGVTQSPTHLIKTRGQQVTLRCSSQSGHNTVSWYQQALGQGPQFIFQYYREEENGRGNFPPRFSGLQFPNYSSELNVNALELDDSALYLCASSRDSVETQYFGPGTRLLVL.

CDR3 sequence: CASNGGLAGYNEQFF. In DNA, the CDR3 is TGCGCCAGCAACGGCGGACTAGCGGGGTACAATGAGCAGTTCTTC. V gene TRBV4-1 combines with J gene TRBJ2-1; TRBD2 agrees at 12 bases. This CDR3 is built from 15 residues. Germline lookup yields CDR1 MGHRA and CDR2 YSYEKL. V shed 7 bases and J 4 bases; nucleotides not matched to a gene: 5.

The chain links TRBV5-1 to TRBJ1-4; weak D call: TRBD1 (6 bases). V was trimmed by 0 bases and J by 5 bases, leaving 17 bases between them. The germline gives CDR1 SGHRS, CDR2 YFSETQ. The CDR3 is 17 residues long. CDR3 sequence (DNA): TGCGCCAGCAGCTTGGTGGTGGTGGCAGGGGAAAATGAAAAACTGTTTTTT. It codes for CASSLVVVAGENEKLFF.

The CDR3 is CASNPKSTDTQYF. In nucleotides, the CDR3 is TGTGCCAGCAACCCAAAAAGCACAGATACGCAGTATTTT. V usage is TRBV11-3 and J usage is TRBJ2-3; D ambiguous. Germline V gene lookup returns CDR1 SGHNT and CDR2 YENEEA. This CDR3 is built from 13 residues. Trimming removed 7 bases at V and 0 bases at J, with 8 bases between.

V and J are TRBV6-5 and TRBJ1-2; weak D call: TRBD1 (6 bases). CDR1 is MNHEY, CDR2 SVGAGI, per germline. CDR3 length: 15 residues. V shed 4 bases and J shed 4 bases, with 16 bases lying between them. CDR3 nucleotides: TGTGCCAGCAGTTCCACCTCAACAGGGTTCTATGGCTACACCTTC. As protein: CASSSTSTGFYGYTF.

The chain couples TRBV7-9 to TRBJ2-5; TRBD1 matches 8 bases. V trimming: 8 bases; J trimming: 5 bases; junction bases outside the gene matches: 7. The germline CDR1 and CDR2 sequences are SEHNR and FQNEAQ (reference sequence). This CDR3 comprises 13 residues. DNA for the CDR3: TGTGCCAGCGATACAGGGGGATTCGAGACCCAGTACTTC. Its protein is CASDTGGFETQYF. The whole variable domain, remainder taken from reference TRBV7-9 and TRBJ2-5, is DTGVSQNPRHKITKRGQNVTFRCDPISEHNRLYWYRQTLGQGPEFLTYFQNEAQLEKSRLLSDRFSAERPKGSFSTLEIQRTEQGDSAMYLCASDTGGFETQYFGPGTRLLVL.

The chain carries TRBV7-2 and TRBJ2-1, with 9 bases identical to TRBD2. V dropped 5 bases and J dropped 3; count of bases not matched to a gene: 8. Germline V gene lookup returns CDR1 SGHTA and CDR2 FQGNSA. The CDR3 is 16 amino acids. Here the CDR3 reads CASSPQLAGRYNEQFF. In DNA, the CDR3 is TGTGCCAGCAGCCCCCAACTAGCGGGCCGCTACAATGAGCAGTTCTTC.

This chain joins TRBV11-3 and TRBJ2-1; perhaps TRBD1 as D (5 bases). Looked up from germline, CDR1 is SGHNT and CDR2 is YENEEA. The length of the CDR3 is 14 residues. The ends were cut back, 5 bases at V and 4 bases at J, with 12 bases in the middle. The CDR3 loop reads CASSQGVPYNEQFF. Written as DNA, the CDR3 is TGTGCCAGCAGCCAGGGTGTTCCGTACAATGAGCAGTTCTTC.

Only a few counts were recorded for this clone. V and J are TRBV28 and TRBJ1-2; tentative D call: TRBD1 (6 bases). Trimming pared 1 base from V and 4 bases from J, leaving 16 bases between. CDR1 and CDR2 from the germline V gene are MDHEN and SYDVKM. This CDR3 region has 16 residues. The CDR3 loop is CASSLSAAGAVYGYTF. The CDR3 coding sequence is TGTGCCAGCAGTTTATCGGCCGCAGGGGCGGTCTATGGCTACACCTTC.

The chain combines TRBV7-2 with TRBJ2-1; TRBD2 matches 13 bases. The CDR3 covers 15 residues. Trimming at V came to 4 bases and at J to 5 bases, leaving 2 bases not matched to a gene. CDR1 and CDR2 from the germline V gene are SGHTA and FQGNSA. CDR3 loop: CASSSGLAGDNEQFF. DNA for the CDR3: TGTGCCAGCAGCTCCGGACTAGCGGGGGACAATGAGCAGTTCTTC.